These 10 T cell receptor beta chains share one sample of origin, sequenced in a study of T-cell reconstitution after alpha-beta-depleted transplantation in children. A TCRbeta library incorporating unique molecular identifiers was prepared. From the PCR reads, TCRdb called clonotypes with MiXCR, one entry per CDR3 protein. Of approximately 1,000,000 distinct CDR3 sequences listed, about 31% are singletons. Sequencing was performed on PBMCs, mostly from graft donor cells, taken 360 days after TCRalphabeta/CD19-depleted stem cell transplant. The receptors derive from a boy under two years old who had a stem cell transplant for SCID, so the T cells may come from the graft donor.

In its sample, this clonotype was seen a few times. The V gene is TRBV29-1, the J gene TRBJ1-2; 10 bases match TRBD1. The CDR3 has 14 residues. The V gene end was trimmed by 3 bases and the J gene end by 6 bases; junction bases not matched to a gene: 7. CDR1 is SQVTM and CDR2 is ANQGSEA in the germline V gene. The CDR3 DNA is TGCAGCGTTGATTCAATGGGGACAGGGGATGGCTACACCTTC. Its translation is CSVDSMGTGDGYTF. Filled out from reference TRBV29-1 and TRBJ1-2, the complete variable domain reads SAVISQKPSRDICQRGTSLTIQCQVDSQVTMMFWYRQQPGQSLTLIATANQGSEATYESGFVIDKFPISRPNLTFSTLTVSNMSPEDSSIYLCSVDSMGTGDGYTFGSGTRLTVV.

V usage is TRBV10-2 and J usage is TRBJ2-1; D gene uncertain. The germline gives CDR1 WSHSY, CDR2 SAAADI. The V gene lost 6 bases and the J gene lost 6 bases, with 15 bases spanning the gap. The CDR3 contains 14 residues. CDR3 coding DNA: TGCGCCAGCAGCGAGCGTGGCCCCCCCAATGAGCAGTTCTTC. The encoded protein is CASSERGPPNEQFF.

The sample holds a few counts of this clonotype. J is TRBJ2-5 and V is TRBV10-3; D not certain. The CDR3 length is 15 residues. V lost 5 bases and J lost 4, with 17 bases in between. CDR1 and CDR2 (germline): ENHRY, SYGVKD. CDR3 loop: CAISPTHGPTETQYF. The CDR3 region has the DNA TGTGCCATCAGTCCCACCCACGGTCCAACAGAGACCCAGTACTTC.

CDR3 nucleotide sequence: TGCGCCAGCAGCATAGAGGGACACCGCAATGAGCAGTTCTTC. Encoded protein: CASSIEGHRNEQFF. The V gene is TRBV5-1, the J gene TRBJ2-1, with TRBD1 as a possible D gene (6 bases). The CDR3 has 14 amino acids. Trimming removed 4 bases at V and 6 bases at J, with 14 bases between. Germline CDR1 SGHRS, CDR2 YFSETQ.

The chain uses TRBV6-4 and TRBJ2-2; D ambiguous. The V and J ends lost 8 bases and 7 bases respectively, with 26 bases between them. Germline V CDR1 and CDR2: MRHNA, SNTAGT. The CDR3 is 17 residues long. In DNA form, the CDR3 reads TGTGCCAGCTCCATTGAGGCAGGCCCGCGAAAGGGCGGGGAGCTGTTTTTT. This gives the protein CASSIEAGPRKGGELFF.

This chain joins TRBV12-3 or TRBV12-4 and TRBJ2-1, with a weak D call TRBD2 (7 bases). This CDR3 is 14 amino acids long. V was clipped by 7 bases and J by 6 bases, with 16 bases between them. The CDR3 sequence: CASTEGGGRNEQFF. CDR3 sequence (DNA): TGTGCCAGCACGGAGGGGGGGGGCCGCAATGAGCAGTTCTTC.

This clonotype came up a few times. The rearrangement joins TRBV4-2 to TRBJ2-1; D may match TRBD1 or TRBD2 (5 bases each). In germline, CDR1 is LGHNA, CDR2 YNFKEQ. The CDR3 is 14 residues long. V lost 5 bases to trimming and J lost 8 bases, with 16 bases between them. Here the CDR3 DNA reads TGTGCCAGCAGCGGGACCGGATCCACCCATGAGCAGTTCTTC. It encodes CASSGTGSTHEQFF.

J is TRBJ2-3 and V is TRBV7-6, with TRBD1 identical over 8 bases. The CDR3 runs 12 residues. Germline trimming cut 11 bases from V and 2 bases from J; bases unmatched to any gene: 3. Germline assignment: CDR1 SGHVS and CDR2 FNYEAQ. Here the CDR3 DNA reads TGTGCCGGGACAGGCAACACAGATACGCAGTATTTT. This encodes CAGTGNTDTQYF.

The CDR3: CSAPLGQGVNIQYF. Here the CDR3 DNA reads TGCAGTGCCCCCCTGGGACAGGGGGTGAACATTCAGTACTTC. This rearrangement joins TRBV20-1 to TRBJ2-4; 11 bases line up with TRBD1. This CDR3 region has 14 residues. V was clipped by 6 bases and J by 7 bases; unmatched bases: 8. The V gene's germline CDR1 is DFQATT and CDR2 SNEGSKA (reference sequence).

The chain is built from TRBV25-1 and TRBJ2-2, with TRBD2 as a possible D gene (6 bases). The CDR3 length is 14 residues. The V gene lost 4 bases and the J gene lost 5 bases, with 11 bases spanning the gap. Germline loops: CDR1 MGHDK, CDR2 SYGVNS. CDR3 region: CASSVGGKTGELFF. As DNA, the CDR3 is TGTGCCAGCAGTGTCGGAGGGAAGACCGGGGAGCTGTTTTTT.